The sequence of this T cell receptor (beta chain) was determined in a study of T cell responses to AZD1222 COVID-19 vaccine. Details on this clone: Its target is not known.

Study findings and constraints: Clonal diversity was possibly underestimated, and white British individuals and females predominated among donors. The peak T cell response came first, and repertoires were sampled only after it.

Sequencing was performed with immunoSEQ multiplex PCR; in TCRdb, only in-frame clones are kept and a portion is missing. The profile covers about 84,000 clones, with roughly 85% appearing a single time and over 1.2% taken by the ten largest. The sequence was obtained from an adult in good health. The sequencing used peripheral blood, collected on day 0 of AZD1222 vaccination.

The CDR3 protein is CASSYSGQGRETQYF. The CDR3 DNA reads TGTGCCAGCAGTTACTCGGGACAGGGCCGAGAGACCCAGTACTTC. This chain links TRBV6-5 with TRBJ2-5; TRBD1 agrees at 9 bases. The germline V gene has CDR1 MNHEY and CDR2 SVGAGI. The CDR3 runs 15 residues. Losses at the gene ends were 0 bases for V and 4 bases for J; bases not matched to a gene: 3.